Below, 22 T cell receptor beta chains from the same sample are listed, as sequenced in a study of blood T cell repertoires in COVID-19. Profiling relied on immunoSEQ multiplex PCR, and the TCRdb table lists in-frame clones only, not all of them. The sample lists hundreds of thousands of clones; around 88% were seen once. The sequencing sample was made of peripheral blood. The receptors come from a woman in her twenties or thirties who had recovered from COVID-19.

CDR3 nucleotide sequence: TGTGCCAGTACCCACTGGACAGGGGTAGATCAGCCCCAGCATTTT. This codes for CASTHWTGVDQPQHF. This chain uses TRBV19 with TRBJ1-5; 9 nucleotides align to TRBD1. Trimming took 7 bases from V and 5 from J; bases not matched to a gene: 9. Germline-derived CDR1 and CDR2 are LNHDA and SQIVND (reference sequence). The CDR3 covers 15 residues.

For the CDR3, the DNA is TGTGCCAGCAACGAGGGACAGGGTATTAATGGCTACACCTTC. Protein sequence: CASNEGQGINGYTF. The gene calls are TRBV28 and TRBJ1-2; the match to TRBD1 covers 9 bases. V shed 7 bases, J shed 6 bases, and the junction held 9 bases outside the gene matches. Germline lookup yields CDR1 MDHEN and CDR2 SYDVKM. The CDR3 runs 14 residues.

The table lists this clone with a count of one. This sequence joins TRBV20-1 and TRBJ1-2, with 8 bases fitting TRBD1. CDR1 and CDR2 from the germline V gene are DFQATT and SNEGSKA (reference sequence). The length of the CDR3 is 13 residues. Trimming at V came to 3 bases and at J to 7 bases, leaving 7 bases not matched to a gene. The CDR3: CSASSQGASGYTF. The DNA of the CDR3 is TGCAGTGCTAGTTCTCAGGGGGCGAGTGGCTACACCTTC.

This clone was picked up one time. This sequence joins TRBV19 and TRBJ2-3, with TRBD2 identical over 8 bases. The CDR3 sequence is 16 residues long. The germline V gene encodes CDR1 LNHDA and CDR2 SQIVND (reference sequence). V shed 1 base, J shed 1 base, and the junction held 4 bases outside the gene matches. The CDR3 spells CASSIVGRGGTDTQYF. The CDR3 DNA sequence: TGTGCCAGTAGTATAGTGGGGCGGGGGGGCACAGATACGCAGTATTTT.

This clone was counted once. V usage is TRBV28 and J usage is TRBJ1-5; D is uncertain. The CDR3 consists of 13 residues. V was shortened by 6 bases and J by 0 bases, with 6 bases between the two germline ends. CDR1 is MDHEN, CDR2 SYDVKM, per germline. The CDR3, as DNA: TGTGCCAGCAGCCCTAATAGCAATCAGCCCCAGCATTTT. Translated, it gives CASSPNSNQPQHF.

The chain has TRBV7-9 and TRBJ1-2; D may be TRBD1 (6 bases). This CDR3 is 14 amino acids long. The germline CDR1 and CDR2 sequences are SEHNR and FQNEAQ (reference sequence). V was cut by 5 bases and J by 8 bases, with 18 bases left in between. This CDR3 is CASSPPGVLKGYTF. As DNA, the CDR3 is TGTGCCAGCAGCCCCCCAGGGGTTTTAAAGGGCTACACCTTC.

This rearrangement joins TRBV20-1 to TRBJ1-2; maybe TRBD1 (6 bases). Germline V gene data show CDR1 as DFQATT and CDR2 as SNEGSKA (reference sequence). The V end was cut by 6 bases, the J end by 6 bases, with 11 bases between. This CDR3 is built from 11 residues. As DNA, the CDR3 is TGCAGTGCCATGGACAGAGATGGCTACACCTTC. Translation: CSAMDRDGYTF.

This rearrangement joins TRBV6-4 to TRBJ2-5, with 7 bases that match TRBD2. The V gene's germline CDR1 is MRHNA and CDR2 SNTAGT. This CDR3 is built from 16 residues. After removal of 3 bases from V and 4 bases from J, the junction contained 11 bases not matched to a gene. The CDR3 DNA is TGTGCCAGCAGTGATCTCCTAGCGGCCGGGAGAGAGACCCAGTACTTC. It specifies CASSDLLAAGRETQYF.

This chain connects TRBV30 to TRBJ2-5, with 10 bases identical to TRBD1. Germline lookup yields CDR1 GTSNPN and CDR2 SVGIG (reference sequence). The CDR3 has 15 amino acids. V lost 0 bases to trimming and J lost 5 bases; unmatched junction nucleotides: 6. In DNA form, the CDR3 reads TGTGCCTGGAGTGTGATGACAGGGGGCAGGGAGACCCAGTACTTC. This codes for CAWSVMTGGRETQYF.

The rearrangement links TRBV2 to TRBJ1-2; D ambiguous. Trimming left V 6 bases short and J 4 bases short, with 15 bases between. The CDR3 length is 14 residues. Looked up from germline, CDR1 is SNHLY and CDR2 is FYNNEI. The CDR3 protein is CASRFSQFGYGYTF. The CDR3 bases are TGTGCCAGCAGATTTAGTCAATTTGGCTATGGCTACACCTTC.

The chain employs TRBV9 and TRBJ1-3; 11 bases match TRBD1. Germline V gene data show CDR1 as SGDLS and CDR2 as YYNGEE. The CDR3 is 17 amino acids. V shed 4 bases and J 0 bases; nucleotides not matched to a gene: 6. Written as DNA, the CDR3 is TGTGCCAGCAGCACCTCCGGGACAGGGGGCTCTGGAAACACCATATATTTT. It is translated as CASSTSGTGGSGNTIYF.

The chain couples TRBV7-6 to TRBJ1-3, with 9 bases fitting TRBD1. Germline assignment: CDR1 SGHVS and CDR2 FNYEAQ. V shed 4 bases and J 2 bases; nucleotides not matched to a gene: 3. CDR3 length equals 15 residues. The CDR3 region is CASSSTGGTGNTIYF. The CDR3 nucleotides read TGTGCCAGCAGCTCCACAGGGGGCACTGGAAACACCATATATTTT.

The genes are TRBV4-1 and TRBJ1-4; TRBD1 matches 7 bases. Unmatched junction bases numbered 6, after V lost 1 base and J lost 7 bases. The CDR3 extends over 15 amino acids. Per germline, CDR1 MGHRA and CDR2 YSYEKL. For the CDR3, the DNA is TGCGCCAGCAGCCAAGCCGGGGCAGGGGGTGAAAAACTGTTTTTT. Protein sequence: CASSQAGAGGEKLFF.

The chain couples TRBV2 to TRBJ1-5; no clear D gene. There are 15 residues in the CDR3. Trimming took off 0 bases at V and 3 bases at J, with 9 bases between the two ends. Per the germline V gene, CDR1 is SNHLY and CDR2 is FYNNEI. The CDR3 nucleotides read TGTGCCAGCAGTGAAGCGTGGCAGAACAATCAGCCCCAGCATTTT. Translating it yields CASSEAWQNNQPQHF. The full variable domain, with the rest looked up from reference TRBV2 and TRBJ1-5, is EPEVTQTPSHQVTQMGQEVILRCVPISNHLYFYWYRQILGQKVEFLVSFYNNEISEKSEIFDDQFSVERPDGSNFTLKIRSTKLEDSAMYFCASSEAWQNNQPQHFGDGTRLSIL.

The genes are TRBV10-3 and TRBJ2-2; 8 bases fit TRBD1. The CDR3 is 16 amino acids. Germline CDR1 is ENHRY and CDR2 is SYGVKD. The J segment lost 5 bases and the V segment lost 3 bases, leaving 8 bases of the junction unmatched. The CDR3 spells CAISDLGQAGTGELFF. The CDR3 DNA reads TGTGCCATCAGTGATTTGGGACAGGCCGGAACCGGGGAGCTGTTTTTT.

The CDR3 here is CASSRSAGSVEKLFF. The CDR3 DNA reads as TGTGCCAGCAGCCGATCGGCGGGTTCGGTGGAAAAACTGTTTTTT. The chain is built from TRBV6-5 and TRBJ1-4; D not certain. Per germline, CDR1 MNHEY and CDR2 SVGAGI. Trimming stripped 6 bases from V and 8 bases from J, with 19 bases between. The CDR3 consists of 15 residues.

The chain joins TRBV18 to TRBJ1-4, with a weak D call TRBD1 (5 bases). The CDR3 sequence is 13 residues long. Trimming shortened V by 1 base and J by 7 bases, and 7 bases separated the two germline ends. Germline CDR1 is KGHSH and CDR2 is LQKENI. CDR3 sequence: CASSPRGGEKLFF. The CDR3 DNA follows: TGTGCCAGCTCACCACGGGGGGGTGAAAAACTGTTTTTT.

CDR3 loop: CASSEAGRGAAGAFYEQYF. CDR3 DNA sequence: TGTGCCAGCAGTGAAGCGGGACGCGGAGCAGCGGGGGCCTTCTACGAGCAGTACTTC. The genes are TRBV2 and TRBJ2-7; 8 nucleotides match TRBD2. This CDR3 comprises 19 residues. Germline assignment: CDR1 SNHLY and CDR2 FYNNEI. The V and J ends lost 0 bases and 3 bases, in that order; junction bases with no gene match: 16. Full variable domain (missing parts from reference TRBV2 and TRBJ2-7): EPEVTQTPSHQVTQMGQEVILRCVPISNHLYFYWYRQILGQKVEFLVSFYNNEISEKSEIFDDQFSVERPDGSNFTLKIRSTKLEDSAMYFCASSEAGRGAAGAFYEQYFGPGTRLTVT.

The V gene is TRBV11-2, the J gene TRBJ1-1, with TRBD1 matching over 10 bases. The length of the CDR3 is 14 residues. The junction had 7 bases not matched to a gene; V was cut back by 5 bases and J by 7 bases. Per the germline V gene, CDR1 is SGHAT and CDR2 is FQNNGV. CDR3 in DNA: TGTGCCAGCAGCCAAGGGACAGGGGCGGTTGAAGCTTTCTTT. Translating gives CASSQGTGAVEAFF.

This clone was recorded only once. The CDR3 nucleotides are TGCAGCGTTGAAGAGCGGGGGTCGGGCAATGAGCAGTTCTTC. Protein product: CSVEERGSGNEQFF. The gene calls are TRBV29-1 and TRBJ2-1; 7 bases are shared with TRBD2. CDR3 length: 14 amino acids. The germline CDR1 and CDR2 sequences are SQVTM and ANQGSEA. V trimming: 0 bases; J trimming: 6 bases; junction bases outside the gene matches: 5.

This clone was counted between two and nine times. V and J are TRBV6-1 and TRBJ1-4, with D possibly matching TRBD1 (5 bases). The V end lost 3 bases, the J end lost 4 bases, and 15 bases lay between the germline ends. The CDR3 consists of 16 residues. The germline CDR1 and CDR2 sequences are MNHNS and SASEGT. CDR3 nucleotide sequence: TGTGCCAGCAGTGATCTCGGGGGACCCCTTAATGAAAAACTGTTTTTT. It is translated as CASSDLGGPLNEKLFF.

The chain employs TRBV7-9 and TRBJ2-3, with D tentatively TRBD2 (5 bases). There are 15 residues in the CDR3. Germline V gene sequence: CDR1 SEHNR, CDR2 FQNEAQ (reference sequence). V lost 1 base and J lost 5, with 13 bases in between. The DNA for the CDR3 is TGTGCCAGCAGCTTAGTCGAGGGATTCAGAGATACGCAGTATTTT. Protein sequence: CASSLVEGFRDTQYF.